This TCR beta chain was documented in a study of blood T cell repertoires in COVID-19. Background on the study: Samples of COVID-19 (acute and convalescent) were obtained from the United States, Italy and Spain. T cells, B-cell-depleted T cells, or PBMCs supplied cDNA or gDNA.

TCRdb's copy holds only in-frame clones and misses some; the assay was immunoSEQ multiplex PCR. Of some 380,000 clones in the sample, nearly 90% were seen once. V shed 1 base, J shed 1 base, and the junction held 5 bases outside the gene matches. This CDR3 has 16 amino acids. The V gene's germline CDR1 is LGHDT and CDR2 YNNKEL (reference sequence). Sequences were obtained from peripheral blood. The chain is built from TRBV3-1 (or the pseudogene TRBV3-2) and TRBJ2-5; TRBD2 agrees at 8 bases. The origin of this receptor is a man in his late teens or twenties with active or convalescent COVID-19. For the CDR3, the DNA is TGTGCCAGCAGCCAAGGTGTTAGCGGGGCCCAAGAGACCCAGTACTTC. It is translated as CASSQGVSGAQETQYF.